Listed here are 8 T cell receptor beta chains from one sample, sequenced in a study of blood T cell repertoires in COVID-19. Using immunoSEQ multiplex PCR, the repertoire was profiled, and TCRdb retains in-frame clones only, with some absent. This table has over 200,000 clones, about 88% appearing once. The sequenced material came from peripheral blood. These receptors all stem from a woman in her 40s with acute or convalescent COVID-19.

The chain has TRBV27 and TRBJ1-2; tentative D call: TRBD1 (6 bases). V gave up 5 bases and J gave up 0 bases, with 13 bases separating them. CDR3 length equals 15 residues. CDR1 is MNHEY and CDR2 is SMNVEV in the germline V gene (reference sequence). CDR3 in amino acids: CASSPRTATNYGYTF. For the CDR3, the DNA is TGTGCCAGCAGTCCCCGGACAGCAACTAACTATGGCTACACCTTC.

The V and J genes are TRBV13 and TRBJ2-3; a possible D gene is TRBD1 (7 bases). The CDR3 extends over 15 amino acids. The V gene's germline CDR1 is PRHDT and CDR2 FYEKMQ (reference sequence). The germline V and J ends were trimmed by 5 bases and 4 bases, with 16 bases remaining between them. The CDR3 DNA follows: TGTGCCAGCAGCGCGAGACAGGGAGGCGCAGATACGCAGTATTTT. Its translation: CASSARQGGADTQYF.

This chain connects TRBV10-3 to TRBJ2-7; TRBD1 agrees at 7 bases. The CDR3 has 13 residues. Germline CDR1 is ENHRY and CDR2 is SYGVKD. J gave up 6 bases and V 5 bases, and 7 bases lay outside the gene matches. CDR3 sequence reads: CAISPMTGSEQYV. The CDR3 DNA is TGTGCCATCAGTCCGATGACAGGGTCCGAGCAGTACGTC.

This clone was seen more than once but under ten times. The gene calls are TRBV2 and TRBJ1-1, with 7 bases fitting TRBD1. The trim removed 6 bases at V and 0 bases at J, leaving 7 bases unmatched. Germline V gives CDR1 SNHLY, CDR2 FYNNEI. This CDR3 spans 15 amino acids. The CDR3 region has the DNA TGTGCCAGCAGCAAGAGGGGACAGATGAACACTGAAGCTTTCTTT. Amino acid sequence: CASSKRGQMNTEAFF.

CDR3 in amino acids: CASSMDSNTEAFF. For the CDR3, the DNA is TGTGCCAGCAGTATGGACAGTAACACTGAAGCTTTCTTT. V usage is TRBV2 and J usage is TRBJ1-1, with a tentative D call TRBD1 (6 bases). The germline V gene encodes CDR1 SNHLY and CDR2 FYNNEI. Trimming took off 5 bases at V and 2 bases at J, with 9 bases between the two ends. The CDR3 spans 13 residues.

The V and J genes are TRBV28 and TRBJ2-5; 7 bases map to TRBD1. Germline assignment: CDR1 MDHEN and CDR2 SYDVKM. The CDR3 totals 12 residues. J was trimmed by 5 bases and V by 5 bases; bases with no gene match: 2. CDR3: CASSPTGETQYF. The CDR3 DNA reads as TGTGCCAGCAGTCCGACAGGGGAGACCCAGTACTTC.

The chain links TRBV6-4 to TRBJ2-1; 8 positions agree with TRBD2. V trimming: 6 bases; J trimming: 3 bases; junction bases outside the gene matches: 7. The germline gives CDR1 MRHNA, CDR2 SNTAGT. CDR3 length: 15 residues. The CDR3 sequence is CASSLLAGFYNEQFF. The CDR3 region has the DNA TGTGCCAGCAGCCTTCTAGCGGGCTTCTACAATGAGCAGTTCTTC.

This chain uses TRBV11-2 with TRBJ1-2, with 9 positions matching TRBD1. The CDR3 has 17 residues. Unmatched junction bases numbered 8, after V lost 3 bases and J lost 0 bases. Germline V lookup: CDR1 SGHAT, CDR2 FQNNGV. The CDR3 reads CASSFYRGRNSNYGYTF. In nucleotides, the CDR3 is TGTGCCAGCAGCTTTTACAGGGGGCGGAATTCTAACTATGGCTACACCTTC.